The next 7 T cell receptor beta chains were all read from a single sample in a study of T cells in Graves' hyperthyroidism and ophthalmopathy. Amplification yielded TCR beta CDR3 regions, with RNA transcripts as the source. HTBI primers drove first-round RT-PCR of the TCR CDR3. Each CDR3 protein gets one entry after TCRdb re-called the multiplex PCR reads with MiXCR. The table lists 300,000 or so distinct CDR3 sequences, 21% of them singletons. Specimen: blood. The receptors shown here come from a woman between 50 and 59 years old with Graves' hyperthyroidism.

CDR3 sequence reads: CASSERSSGNYEQYF. DNA of the CDR3: TGTGCCAGCAGTGAAAGGTCTAGCGGAAACTACGAGCAGTACTTC. The chain combines TRBV6-1 with TRBJ2-7, with TRBD2 matching 7 bases. The J segment lost 3 bases and the V segment lost 2 bases, leaving 7 bases of the junction unmatched. Germline values: CDR1 MNHNS, CDR2 SASEGT. The CDR3 length is 15 residues.

This clonotype was detected ten times or more. This sequence joins TRBV5-1 and TRBJ1-1, with D unresolved. Deletions cut 4 bases from V and 3 bases from J, with 7 bases between. The CDR3 has 12 residues. Germline V gene sequence: CDR1 SGHRS, CDR2 YFSETQ. Here the CDR3 DNA reads TGCGCCAGCAGCCACCTAGACACTGAAGCTTTCTTT. Its translation is CASSHLDTEAFF. Combining the CDR3 with reference TRBV5-1 and TRBJ1-1 gives the whole variable domain KAGVTQTPRYLIKTRGQQVTLSCSPISGHRSVSWYQQTPGQGLQFLFEYFSETQRNKGNFPGRFSGRQFSNSRSEMNVSTLELGDSALYLCASSHLDTEAFFGQGTRLTVV.

Comments on this clonotype: Given a much more abundant clone one base away, this may be a read error. No conserved phenylalanine or tryptophan is present at the end of the CDR3, so a read error is the likely explanation. In DNA, the CDR3 is TGTGCCAGCAGTGAAGGTCAGGGCTATGGCTACACCCTC. Its protein product is CASSEGQGYGYTL. The gene calls are TRBV6-1 and TRBJ1-2; possibly TRBD1 for D (5 bases). CDR3 length: 13 residues. Germline CDR1 and CDR2: MNHNS and SASEGT. Between the trimmed V and J ends, which lost 1 base and 4 bases, there was a span of 7 bases.

This clonotype was found many times. The gene calls are TRBV6-2 or TRBV6-3 and TRBJ2-5; 13 bases agree with TRBD2. Germline assignment: CDR1 MNHEY and CDR2 SVGEGT. The CDR3 runs 16 residues. Losses at the gene ends were 0 bases for V and 2 bases for J; bases not matched to a gene: 0. The DNA for the CDR3 is TGTGCCAGCAGTTACTCGACTAGCGGGGGGCAAGAGACCCAGTACTTC. It translates to CASSYSTSGGQETQYF.

This clonotype was counted a few times. The chain uses TRBV28 and TRBJ2-2; 10 bases line up with TRBD1. Trimming took 4 bases from V and 4 from J; bases not matched to a gene: 3. The CDR3 spans 15 residues. CDR1 and CDR2 from the germline V gene are MDHEN and SYDVKM. In nucleotides, the CDR3 is TGTGCCAGCAGTTCCGGGACAGGGGTCACCGGGGAGCTGTTTTTT. Translating gives CASSSGTGVTGELFF.

This clonotype came up many times. The V and J genes are TRBV9 and TRBJ1-4; TRBD1 agrees at 9 bases. After removal of 3 bases from V and 1 base from J, the junction contained 13 bases not matched to a gene. This CDR3 spans 19 amino acids. Germline CDR1 SGDLS, CDR2 YYNGEE. CDR3 nucleotides: TGTGCCAGCAGCGCGGATCCGGGACAGGGTGAAGGAACTAATGAAAAACTGTTTTTT. Its translation is CASSADPGQGEGTNEKLFF.

The sample holds a few counts of this clonotype. The chain uses TRBV6-2 or TRBV6-3 and TRBJ2-1; 9 bases map to TRBD1. Germline V gene sequence: CDR1 MNHEY, CDR2 SVGEGT. After removal of 6 bases from V and 0 bases from J, the junction contained 9 bases not matched to a gene. The CDR3 loop spans 17 amino acids. CDR3 in DNA: TGTGCCAGCAGCCAGACCGGGACAGGGCGCTCCTACAATGAGCAGTTCTTC. Encoded protein: CASSQTGTGRSYNEQFF.